This is a list of T cell receptor beta chains from one sample in a study of identifying expanded T cells in peripheral blood. The repertoire was sequenced with immunoSEQ multiplex PCR; TCRdb's copy has only in-frame clones and lacks some. The data hold just over 90,000 clones, with 88% observed a single time. The sequenced sample consisted of blood. These receptors were collected from a person aged 18 to 75 in good health. Both conserved end residues are part of each CDR3. The D gene is left open where the match is weak. Rows may omit the clone size; those that give it use once, few, many or a size class.

v_call,clone_size,d_call,j_call,cdr3_nt,cdr3_aa
TRBV9,NA,NA,TRBJ1-3,TGTGCCAGCAGCCTAATTGGCAGCTCTGGAAACACCATATATTTT,CASSLIGSSGNTIYF
TRBV23-1,NA,NA,TRBJ2-7,TGCGCCAGCAGTCACGGGGACGCAAGGTCCTACGAGCAGTACTTC,CASSHGDARSYEQYF
TRBV2,once,TRBD1,TRBJ2-5,TGTGCCAGCAGTAAAGACAGGGGGTGGGAGACCCAGTACTTC,CASSKDRGWETQYF
TRBV30,NA,NA,TRBJ2-1,TGTGCCTGTGGATGGACCTACAATGAGCAGTTCTTC,CACGWTYNEQFF
TRBV6-1,NA,TRBD2,TRBJ2-7,TGTGCCAGCAGTGAGGGACTAGCGTGGAGCTATAAAACCTACGAGCAGTACTTC,CASSEGLAWSYKTYEQYF
TRBV7-8,NA,NA,TRBJ1-3,TGTGCCAGCAGCTTCGCGGCCCGCTCTGGAAACACCATATATTTT,CASSFAARSGNTIYF
TRBV27,NA,NA,TRBJ1-4,TGTGCCAGCAGTTTAAGTTGGGGTGAAAAACTGTTTTTT,CASSLSWGEKLFF
TRBV1,once,NA,TRBJ1-3,TGCACCAGCATCCCCAGTCGCTCTGGAAACACCATATATTTT,CTSIPSRSGNTIYF
TRBV6-6,NA,TRBD1,TRBJ1-2,TGTGCCAGCAGTCATTCGACAGGGCATGGCTACACCTTC,CASSHSTGHGYTF
TRBV15,NA,NA,TRBJ2-3,TGTGCCACCAGTGGGCCCGGGACTTGGGGCCTAGATACGCAGTATTTT,CATSGPGTWGLDTQYF
TRBV27,NA,TRBD2,TRBJ2-1,TGTGCCAGCAGTTTATTGGGACTAGTATTCGATGAGCAGTTCTTC,CASSLLGLVFDEQFF
TRBV6-5,NA,NA,TRBJ1-1,TGTGCCAGCAGCAACGAGGGGAACACTGAAGCTTTCTTT,CASSNEGNTEAFF
TRBV28,NA,NA,TRBJ1-4,TGTGCCAGCAGACTAGTTAGGGGGTCTAATGAAAAACTGTTTTTT,CASRLVRGSNEKLFF
TRBV12-5,NA,NA,TRBJ2-7,TGTGCTAGTGGCTCGACAGAAAACCAGAATTCTAGCCACTACGAGCAGTACTTC,CASGSTENQNSSHYEQYF
TRBV6-6,NA,NA,TRBJ1-1,TGTGCCAGCAGTGGACGGGGGAACACTGAAGCTTTCTTT,CASSGRGNTEAFF
TRBV10-1,NA,NA,TRBJ2-3,TGCGCCAGCAGTGACAGGGGCGCCACAGATACGCAGTATTTT,CASSDRGATDTQYF
TRBV5-1,NA,NA,TRBJ1-6,TGCGCCAGCAGCTTGAGTCTGAGGAACTCACCCCTCCACTTT,CASSLSLRNSPLHF
TRBV5-4,NA,TRBD1,TRBJ2-5,TGTGCCAGCAGCTTACCTGGGACAGATCAAGAGACCCAGTACTTC,CASSLPGTDQETQYF
TRBV4-1,NA,TRBD1,TRBJ2-3,TGCGCCAGCAGCCCCCGGACAGGGCCAGATACGCAGTATTTT,CASSPRTGPDTQYF
TRBV7-6,NA,TRBD2,TRBJ2-3,TGTGCCAGCAGCTTAGGGGGACTAGATCCGGATACGCAGTATTTT,CASSLGGLDPDTQYF
TRBV19,NA,NA,TRBJ1-4,TGTGCCAGTAGTATCGGGGGAACTAATGAAAAACTGTTTTTT,CASSIGGTNEKLFF
TRBV10-3,NA,NA,TRBJ1-2,TGTGCCATCAGTGAAGGGGGAAGAGGCTACACCTTC,CAISEGGRGYTF
TRBV5-4,NA,NA,TRBJ2-3,TGTGCCAGCAGCTTGGGGCGGGATACGCAGTATTTT,CASSLGRDTQYF
TRBV6-1,NA,NA,TRBJ1-6,TGTGCCAGCAGTGAATCGGGGCAGTGGTACCTCGCACCCCTCCACTTT,CASSESGQWYLAPLHF
TRBV21-1,NA,NA,TRBJ1-4,TGTGCCAGCAGCAAAGCTTGGGGGACAGGAGATCTGTTTTTT,CASSKAWGTGDLFF
TRBV10-1,NA,TRBD2,TRBJ2-1,TGCGCCAGCAGTCCGGGACTAGCGGGGGTGCAGCAGTTCTTC,CASSPGLAGVQQFF
TRBV4-2,NA,NA,TRBJ2-5,TGTGCCAGCAGCCAAGAACAGGGGAGGATCGAGACCCAGTACTTC,CASSQEQGRIETQYF
TRBV5-1,NA,NA,TRBJ2-1,TGCGCCAGCAGCTTGGAAGGACAGACCTACAATGAGCAGTTCTTC,CASSLEGQTYNEQFF
TRBV5-1,NA,NA,TRBJ2-7,TGCGCCAGCAGCTTGGGCCGCGGAGCCCCCAAGAGAAACTTC,CASSLGRGAPKRNF
TRBV6-1,NA,NA,TRBJ1-5,TGTGCCAGCAGTGGCAGAGCTTCCTATAGCAATCAGCCCCAGCATTTT,CASSGRASYSNQPQHF
TRBV5-8,NA,NA,TRBJ1-5,TGTGCCAGCAGCACGGGACAAAATAGCAATCAGCCCCAGCATTTT,CASSTGQNSNQPQHF
TRBV6-6,NA,NA,TRBJ2-3,TGTGCCAGCGCCTTGGGACTGCCAAGCACAGATACGCAGTATTTT,CASALGLPSTDTQYF
TRBV11-2,once,NA,TRBJ2-1,TGTGCCAGCAGCTTCGGCCTATCCAATGAGCAGTTCTTC,CASSFGLSNEQFF
TRBV19,NA,NA,TRBJ1-6,TGTGCCAGTAGTATCCTGGCAGGCCGTGGGAATAATTCACCCCTCCACTTT,CASSILAGRGNNSPLHF
TRBV6-1,NA,NA,TRBJ2-7,TGTGCCAGCAGACCGACAGGTACCCCGGTCTACGAGCAGTACTTC,CASRPTGTPVYEQYF
TRBV6-5,once,TRBD2,TRBJ2-7,TGTGCCAGCCACGGGAGGTCCTACGAGCAGTACTTC,CASHGRSYEQYF
TRBV6-1,NA,NA,TRBJ1-1,TGTGCCAGCAGTCCCGACGGTAACACTGAAGCTTTCTTT,CASSPDGNTEAFF
TRBV28,NA,NA,TRBJ2-1,TGTGCCAGCTCGACGGGATACAATGAGCAGTTCTTC,CASSTGYNEQFF
TRBV7-2,NA,TRBD2,TRBJ2-2,TGTGCCAGCAGCCTACGACTAGCGGGAGGGGTCGGGAACACCGGGGAGCTGTTTTTT,CASSLRLAGGVGNTGELFF
TRBV16,once,NA,TRBJ1-6,TGTGCCAGCAGCCTACAGAGTCCTAATTCACCCCTCCACTTT,CASSLQSPNSPLHF
TRBV5-8,NA,NA,TRBJ2-1,TGTGCCAGCAGCTTGGTTGATGAGCAGTTCTTC,CASSLVDEQFF
TRBV14,NA,NA,TRBJ2-7,TGTGCCAGCAGCCAGTGGACGGGTCCCTACGAGCAGTACTTC,CASSQWTGPYEQYF
TRBV30,NA,TRBD2,TRBJ2-2,TGTGCCTGGAGTGTAGAACTAGCGGGAGGGCCCGGGGAGCTGTTTTTT,CAWSVELAGGPGELFF
TRBV28,NA,NA,TRBJ1-5,TGTGCCAGCAGTTTCAGTAGAGGTGGGGATCAGCCCCAGCATTTT,CASSFSRGGDQPQHF
TRBV7-9,NA,NA,TRBJ1-6,TGTGCCAGCAGCCGAGACACAGCCTATAATTCACCCCTCCACTTT,CASSRDTAYNSPLHF
TRBV28,NA,TRBD1,TRBJ2-3,TGTGCCAGCAGTAGACAGGGGGCCTATACGCAGTATTTT,CASSRQGAYTQYF
TRBV6-1,NA,TRBD1,TRBJ2-5,TGTGCCAGCAGTGTACATGCGACAGGGAAGCCTAAAGAGACCCAGTACTTC,CASSVHATGKPKETQYF
TRBV6-1,NA,NA,TRBJ2-5,TGTGCCAGCAGTGAAGTCCAAGAGACCCAGTACTTC,CASSEVQETQYF
TRBV9,NA,NA,TRBJ2-3,TGTGCCAGCAGCGTGACAGGTCATACCACAACAGATACGCAGTATTTT,CASSVTGHTTTDTQYF